This TCR beta chain emerged from a study of blood T cell repertoires in COVID-19. As originally analysed: The authors estimated nucleated cell counts from reference gene primer amplification. This table comes from immunoSEQ multiplex PCR, and its TCRdb copy is limited to in-frame clones, with some not included. From that table come the V and J calls and clone size; the DNA was used to work out D and trimming. The sample consists of just over 50,000 clones, roughly 84% of them appearing once. Sequencing input: peripheral blood. This receptor was identified in a man older than 75 with active COVID-19.

The CDR3 protein is CASSLGPDRGQFF. The CDR3 DNA is TGTGCCAGCAGCTTAGGGCCGGACAGGGGGCAGTTCTTC. The rearrangement links TRBV7-9 to TRBJ2-1; 9 nucleotides line up with TRBD1. Losses at the gene ends were 1 base for V and 12 bases for J; bases not matched to a gene: 4. Germline CDR1 and CDR2: SEHNR and FQNEAQ (reference sequence). CDR3 length: 13 amino acids.